The 25 T cell receptor beta chains below were found in one sample sequenced in a study of CD8 T cells in Susac syndrome. Random hexamers served to reverse transcribe roughly 0.5 to 1 ug RNA. In TCRdb, the immunoSEQ multiplex PCR reads were re-called with MiXCR into one record per CDR3 protein. This table has about 71,000 distinct CDR3 sequences, roughly 95% appearing once. Sequenced input: CD4+ T cells from PBMCs. The receptors were sampled from a human donor with multiple sclerosis.

This chain uses TRBV3-1 with TRBJ1-2; 8 bases are shared with TRBD1. The length of the CDR3 is 15 residues. V was clipped by 1 base and J by 2 bases; unmatched bases: 3. The germline gives CDR1 LGHDT, CDR2 YNNKEL (reference sequence). As DNA, the CDR3 is TGTGCCAGCAGCCAAGGCAGGGGGCCGAACTATGGCTACACCTTC. Its protein product is CASSQGRGPNYGYTF.

The V and J genes are TRBV12-3 or TRBV12-4 and TRBJ1-6, with D uncertain. Trimming took off 3 bases at V and 8 bases at J, with 11 bases between the two ends. The CDR3 is 14 amino acids. The CDR3 spells CASSFVGIYSPLHF. The CDR3 nucleotides read TGTGCCAGCAGTTTCGTAGGGATATATTCACCCCTCCACTTT.

The chain employs TRBV7-9 and TRBJ2-5; 9 positions agree with TRBD1. The CDR3 extends over 16 amino acids. Germline V CDR1 and CDR2: SEHNR, FQNEAQ (reference sequence). V was pared by 5 bases and J by 7 bases, with 14 bases of the junction left unmatched. As DNA, the CDR3 is TGTGCCAGCAGCCCCTCGGGACAGGGAAGGGTGGTGACCCAGTACTTC. Its translation is CASSPSGQGRVVTQYF.

This rearrangement joins TRBV5-1 to TRBJ1-1; 7 nucleotides line up with TRBD1. This CDR3 is 14 amino acids long. The V gene end was trimmed by 7 bases and the J gene end by 1 base; junction bases not matched to a gene: 7. Looked up from germline, CDR1 is SGHRS and CDR2 is YFSETQ. This chain's CDR3 is CASFTGTANTEAFF. CDR3 DNA: TGCGCCAGCTTCACCGGGACAGCGAACACTGAAGCTTTCTTT.

The rearrangement links TRBV30 to TRBJ2-3, with D unresolved. The CDR3 sequence is 11 residues long. V gave up 2 bases and J gave up 4 bases, with 4 bases separating them. The germline gives CDR1 GTSNPN, CDR2 SVGIG (reference sequence). The DNA of the CDR3 is TGTGCCTGGAGTTCGGCAGATACGCAGTATTTT. This codes for CAWSSADTQYF.

This chain uses TRBV7-9 with TRBJ1-2; D is perhaps TRBD1 (5 bases). V shed 5 bases and J shed 5 bases, with 12 bases lying between them. CDR3 length: 13 residues. Germline-derived CDR1 and CDR2 are SEHNR and FQNEAQ (reference sequence). In nucleotides, the CDR3 is TGTGCCAGCAGCCAACCGGCAGGGTATGGCTACACCTTC. It specifies CASSQPAGYGYTF.

V gene TRBV7-2 combines with J gene TRBJ1-3; 7 bases are a match to TRBD1. From germline, CDR1 is SGHTA and CDR2 FQGNSA. With V trimmed by 5 bases and J by 3 bases, 4 bases remained unmatched. CDR3 length equals 14 residues. The CDR3 region has the DNA TGTGCCAGCAGCCCCGGGACAGTTGGAAACACCATATATTTT. Translated: CASSPGTVGNTIYF.

This sequence joins TRBV4-2 and TRBJ2-7; 10 bases map to TRBD1. V lost 0 bases, J lost 3 bases, and 5 bases stayed unmatched. CDR1 and CDR2 (germline): LGHNA, YNFKEQ. The CDR3 extends over 16 amino acids. The CDR3, as DNA: TGTGCCAGCAGCCAAGATAGGGACAGGGGTGGCTACGAGCAGTACTTC. Translation: CASSQDRDRGGYEQYF.

DNA of the CDR3: TGCGCCAGCAGCCTTGGAGGAGGCAGGGGAGAGGCAGATACGCAGTATTTT. Its translation: CASSLGGGRGEADTQYF. V is TRBV4-3 and J is TRBJ2-3; D may be TRBD1 (6 bases). The V gene lost 4 bases and the J gene lost 4 bases, with 21 bases spanning the gap. CDR1 and CDR2 (germline): LGHNA, YSLEER. The CDR3 is 17 amino acids.

The chain joins TRBV20-1 to TRBJ1-2; possible D gene TRBD1, 5 bases. Germline CDR1 reads DFQATT; CDR2 reads SNEGSKA (reference sequence). V was cut by 1 base and J by 2 bases, with 5 bases left in between. The CDR3 covers 12 residues. The DNA for the CDR3 is TGCAGTGCTAGAGGGGGGAACTATGGCTACACCTTC. Translating it yields CSARGGNYGYTF.

The chain joins TRBV29-1 to TRBJ1-1, with 7 positions matching TRBD1. The trim removed 5 bases at V and 1 base at J, leaving 10 bases unmatched. Germline loops: CDR1 SQVTM, CDR2 ANQGSEA. The CDR3 contains 15 residues. The CDR3 loop is CSVRTGEKGNTEAFF. In DNA, the CDR3 is TGCAGCGTTCGAACAGGGGAGAAAGGGAACACTGAAGCTTTCTTT.

The gene calls are TRBV9 and TRBJ2-3, with 8 bases that match TRBD2. V dropped 0 bases and J dropped 3; count of bases not matched to a gene: 12. Germline loops: CDR1 SGDLS, CDR2 YYNGEE. The CDR3 sequence is 18 residues long. CDR3 coding DNA: TGTGCCAGCAGCGTAGCAAGGTCGGGGACTAGGCTAACAGATACGCAGTATTTT. Protein: CASSVARSGTRLTDTQYF.

J is TRBJ2-3 and V is TRBV5-4; 8 nucleotides align to TRBD2. Losses at the gene ends were 4 bases for V and 1 base for J; bases not matched to a gene: 11. The CDR3 extends over 17 amino acids. Per the germline V gene, CDR1 is SGHNT and CDR2 is YYREEE (reference sequence). The CDR3: CASSPRISGARTDTQYF. The CDR3 DNA follows: TGTGCCAGCAGCCCAAGAATTAGCGGGGCCCGCACAGATACGCAGTATTTT.

This rearrangement joins TRBV5-1 to TRBJ2-2; D may be TRBD1 (5 bases). The CDR3 is 14 residues long. CDR1 and CDR2 (germline): SGHRS, YFSETQ. V shed 1 base and J shed 7 bases, with 11 bases lying between them. CDR3 in DNA: TGCGCCAGCAGCTTGCTGGGGCCTGACGGGGAGCTGTTTTTT. Its translation: CASSLLGPDGELFF.

The chain couples TRBV5-1 to TRBJ2-3; 7 bases match TRBD1. This CDR3 is built from 18 residues. V lost 3 bases, J lost 0 bases, and 13 bases stayed unmatched. The germline CDR1 and CDR2 sequences are SGHRS and YFSETQ. CDR3 sequence reads: CASSSPPYRGTSTDTQYF. Written as DNA, the CDR3 is TGCGCCAGCAGCTCTCCGCCCTACAGGGGAACTAGCACAGATACGCAGTATTTT.

The chain uses TRBV5-1 and TRBJ1-1; TRBD1 might be the D (6 bases). The V gene's germline CDR1 is SGHRS and CDR2 YFSETQ. The V gene lost 5 bases and the J gene lost 1 base, with 12 bases spanning the gap. The length of the CDR3 is 14 residues. The CDR3 region has the DNA TGCGCCAGCAGGGTGGGGGACAAGAACACTGAAGCTTTCTTT. Translated, it gives CASRVGDKNTEAFF.

This sequence joins TRBV24-1 and TRBJ2-3, with D possibly being TRBD2 (6 bases). This CDR3 has 15 residues. V lost 5 bases and J lost 7, with 18 bases in between. Germline CDR1 is KGHDR and CDR2 is SFDVKD. CDR3 in amino acids: CATSARAGSSNTQYF. Written as DNA, the CDR3 is TGTGCCACCAGTGCAAGGGCGGGATCGTCAAATACGCAGTATTTT.

CDR3 sequence: CAISESGFAYEQYF. Here the CDR3 DNA reads TGTGCCATCAGTGAGTCAGGGTTTGCCTACGAGCAGTACTTC. V and J are TRBV10-3 and TRBJ2-7; D unclear. CDR3 size: 14 residues. In germline, CDR1 is ENHRY, CDR2 SYGVKD. V dropped 0 bases and J dropped 2 bases, with 8 bases sitting between them.

This chain connects TRBV29-1 to TRBJ1-2, with D perhaps TRBD1 (5 bases). Germline CDR1 reads SQVTM; CDR2 reads ANQGSEA. V was trimmed by 6 bases and J by 8 bases, leaving 19 bases between them. This CDR3 region has 13 residues. DNA for the CDR3: TGCAGCGTCGGGAGGGGACGGGCAGAGGGCTACACCTTC. It translates to CSVGRGRAEGYTF.

The gene calls are TRBV29-1 and TRBJ2-4; no clear D. Looked up from germline, CDR1 is SQVTM and CDR2 is ANQGSEA. The length of the CDR3 is 15 residues. Trimming took 5 bases from V and 2 from J, leaving 16 bases between them. This chain's CDR3 is CSVKTDLWTKNIQYF. DNA of the CDR3: TGCAGCGTTAAAACGGACCTCTGGACCAAAAACATTCAGTACTTC.

V usage is TRBV12-3 or TRBV12-4 and J usage is TRBJ2-1; a weak D match, TRBD2 (5 bases). The CDR3 loop spans 14 amino acids. V lost 3 bases and J lost 8, with 14 bases in between. CDR3 DNA sequence: TGTGCCAGCAGTTTCGAGGTAGCGTCTGATGAGCAGTTCTTC. Protein: CASSFEVASDEQFF.

This clonotype was counted a few times. The rearrangement links TRBV12-3 or TRBV12-4 to TRBJ2-3; either TRBD1 or TRBD2 may fit D (5 bases each). V lost 5 bases to trimming and J lost 6 bases, with 12 bases between them. CDR3 length equals 13 residues. In DNA form, the CDR3 reads TGTGCCAGCAGTCCGGGACCGCGGGATACGCAGTATTTT. Translated: CASSPGPRDTQYF.

The chain couples TRBV12-3 or TRBV12-4 to TRBJ2-3, with D uncertain. Trimming stripped 7 bases from V and 2 bases from J, with 7 bases between. The CDR3 runs 12 residues. As DNA, the CDR3 is TGTGCCAGCACATTAGACACAGATACGCAGTATTTT. Translation: CASTLDTDTQYF.

This chain's CDR3 is CSVDRGRQTEAFF. In DNA, the CDR3 is TGCAGCGTTGATCGGGGGCGGCAGACTGAAGCTTTCTTT. This chain connects TRBV29-1 to TRBJ1-1, with D perhaps matching TRBD1 (6 bases). Germline V CDR1 and CDR2: SQVTM, ANQGSEA. This CDR3 has 13 residues. The V gene lost 3 bases and the J gene lost 5 bases, with 13 bases spanning the gap.

J is TRBJ2-7 and V is TRBV6-1, with a possible D match to TRBD1 (6 bases). CDR3 length: 13 amino acids. V gave up 7 bases and J gave up 12 bases, with 22 bases separating them. The germline V gene encodes CDR1 MNHNS and CDR2 SASEGT. The CDR3 reads CASTLGQGGRRYF. For the CDR3, the DNA is TGTGCCAGCACCCTTGGCCAAGGGGGTAGGCGGTACTTC.